The sequence of this TCR beta chain was determined in a study of blood T cell repertoires in COVID-19. TCRdb keeps only in-frame clones here, not all; method: immunoSEQ multiplex PCR. There are about 500,000 clones in the sample; 75% to 90% occur only once, and under 0.85% lies in the top ten. In germline, CDR1 is MGHRA, CDR2 YSYEKL. The V end lost 4 bases, the J end lost 2 bases, and 13 bases lay between the germline ends. CDR3 length equals 15 residues. The rearrangement uses TRBV4-1 and TRBJ2-3; D might be TRBD1 (5 bases). Source material: PBMCs or T cells enriched from blood (not recorded which). This receptor was obtained from a woman under 30 who had recovered from COVID-19. CDR3 coding DNA: TGCGCCAGCAGCCCAGGGTTAGGGGACACAGATACGCAGTATTTT. Its translation: CASSPGLGDTDTQYF.